The source of this T cell receptor (beta chain) is a study of shared clonotypes between healthy human individuals. Overall study results and limits: Clonotypes shared by all four donors outscored non-shared clonotypes in generation probability.

The ends lost 5 bases at V and 0 bases at J; junction bases unmatched: 9. The CDR3 runs 17 residues. Germline CDR1 is SSHAT and CDR2 is FNYEAQ (reference sequence). The healthy adult donors were HIV-negative and reported no recent acute infections or vaccinations. Produced via immunoSEQ multiplex PCR; TCRdb's table is partial and in-frame only. The table records 1.6 million or so clones, approximately 96% of them present only once. As regards this clone: Its antigen is as yet unknown.

The V call is TRBV7-7, the J call TRBJ2-1; 8 bases line up with TRBD2. This clonotype originated in a man aged 25-40 years in good health. The sample consisted of naive CD4+ T cells sorted from blood. The subset was: CD45RA+ positively selected. In DNA form, the CDR3 reads TGTGCCAGCAGCCCCTATGGCGGGGGGAGCTCCTACAATGAGCAGTTCTTC. Translation gives CASSPYGGGSSYNEQFF.